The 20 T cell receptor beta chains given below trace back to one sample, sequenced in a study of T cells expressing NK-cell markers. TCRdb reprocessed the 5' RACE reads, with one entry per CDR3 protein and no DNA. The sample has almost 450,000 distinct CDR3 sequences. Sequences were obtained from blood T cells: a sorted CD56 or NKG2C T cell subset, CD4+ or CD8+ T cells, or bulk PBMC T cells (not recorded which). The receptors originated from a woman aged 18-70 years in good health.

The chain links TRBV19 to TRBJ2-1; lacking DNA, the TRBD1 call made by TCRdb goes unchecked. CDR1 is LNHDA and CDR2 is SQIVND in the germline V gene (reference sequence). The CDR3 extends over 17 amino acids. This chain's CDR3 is CASSWGRLTSSYNEQFF.

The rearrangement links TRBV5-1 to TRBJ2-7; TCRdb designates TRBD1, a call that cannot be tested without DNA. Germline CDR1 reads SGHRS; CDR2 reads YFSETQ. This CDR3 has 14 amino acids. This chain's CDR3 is CASSSGHQVYEQYF.

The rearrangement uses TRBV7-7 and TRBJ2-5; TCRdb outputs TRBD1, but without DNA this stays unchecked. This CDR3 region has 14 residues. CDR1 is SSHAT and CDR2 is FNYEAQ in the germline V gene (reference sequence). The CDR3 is CASSSGPYGETQYF.

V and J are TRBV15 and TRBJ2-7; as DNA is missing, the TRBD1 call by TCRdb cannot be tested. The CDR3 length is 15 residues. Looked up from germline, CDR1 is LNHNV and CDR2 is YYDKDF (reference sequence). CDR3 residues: CATSRIGTIAYEQYF.

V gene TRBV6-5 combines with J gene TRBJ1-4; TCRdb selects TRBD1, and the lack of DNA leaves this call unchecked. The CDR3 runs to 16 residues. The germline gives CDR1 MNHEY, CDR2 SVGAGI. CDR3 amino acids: CASSYSMWGAGEKLFF.

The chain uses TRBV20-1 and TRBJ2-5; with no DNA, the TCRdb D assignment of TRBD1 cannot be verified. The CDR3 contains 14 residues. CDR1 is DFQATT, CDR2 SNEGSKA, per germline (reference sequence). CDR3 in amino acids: CSASSGAGEKTQYF.

The CDR3 reads CASSSRGTGGEKLFF. The chain has TRBV19 and TRBJ1-4; TCRdb's assignment of TRBD1 cannot be checked, as there is no DNA. The CDR3 is 15 residues long. Germline lookup yields CDR1 LNHDA and CDR2 SQIVND (reference sequence). Filled out from reference TRBV19 and TRBJ1-4, the complete variable domain reads DGGITQSPKYLFRKEGQNVTLSCEQNLNHDAMYWYRQDPGQGLRLIYYSQIVNDFQKGDIAEGYSVSREKKESFPLTVTSAQKNPTAFYLCASSSRGTGGEKLFFGSGTQLSVL.

CDR3 residues: CASSQEGQTGNTIYF. The chain recombines TRBV4-1 with TRBJ1-3; the TCRdb call, TRBD1, lacks DNA for checking. Germline V CDR1 and CDR2: MGHRA, YSYEKL. This CDR3 is 15 amino acids long.

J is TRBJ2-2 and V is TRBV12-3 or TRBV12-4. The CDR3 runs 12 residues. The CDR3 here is CASILQSGELFF.

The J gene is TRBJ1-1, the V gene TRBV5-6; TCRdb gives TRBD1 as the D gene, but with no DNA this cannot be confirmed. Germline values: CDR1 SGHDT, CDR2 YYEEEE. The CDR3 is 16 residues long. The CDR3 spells CASSFPGTGLGTEAFF. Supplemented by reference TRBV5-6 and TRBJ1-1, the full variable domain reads DAGVTQSPTHLIKTRGQQVTLRCSPKSGHDTVSWYQQALGQGPQFIFQYYEEEERQRGNFPDRFSGHQFPNYSSELNVNALLLGDSALYLCASSFPGTGLGTEAFFGQGTRLTVV.

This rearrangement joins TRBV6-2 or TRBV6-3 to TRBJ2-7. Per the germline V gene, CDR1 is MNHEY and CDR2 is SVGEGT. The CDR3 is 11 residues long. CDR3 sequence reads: CASSYFYEQYF.

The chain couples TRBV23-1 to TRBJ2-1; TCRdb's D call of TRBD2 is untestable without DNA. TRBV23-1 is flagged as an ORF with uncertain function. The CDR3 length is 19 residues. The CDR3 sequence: CASSHSGTSGRTTYNEQFF.

The CDR3 sequence: CSVAPRGSSYEQYF. The chain is built from TRBV29-1 and TRBJ2-7; the D gene TCRdb calls, TRBD2, cannot be checked with no DNA. The CDR3 extends over 14 amino acids. The germline gives CDR1 SQVTM, CDR2 ANQGSEA.

CDR3 residues: CASSRAGSGERTDTQYF. The genes are TRBV21-1 and TRBJ2-3; checking the TCRdb D call of TRBD2 is not possible without DNA. TRBV21-1 is listed as a pseudogene. CDR3 length: 17 amino acids.

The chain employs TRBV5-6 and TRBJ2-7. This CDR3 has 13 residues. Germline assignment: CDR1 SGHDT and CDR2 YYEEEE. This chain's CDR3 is CASSLPETYEQYF.

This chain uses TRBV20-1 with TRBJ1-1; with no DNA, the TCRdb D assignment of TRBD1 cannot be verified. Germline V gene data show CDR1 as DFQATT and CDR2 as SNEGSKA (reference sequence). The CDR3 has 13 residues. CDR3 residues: CSARGTVNTEAFF.

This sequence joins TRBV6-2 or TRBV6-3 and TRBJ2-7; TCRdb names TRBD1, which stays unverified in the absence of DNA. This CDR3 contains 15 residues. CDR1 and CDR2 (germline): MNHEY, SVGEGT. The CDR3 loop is CASSYRDIGSYEQYF.

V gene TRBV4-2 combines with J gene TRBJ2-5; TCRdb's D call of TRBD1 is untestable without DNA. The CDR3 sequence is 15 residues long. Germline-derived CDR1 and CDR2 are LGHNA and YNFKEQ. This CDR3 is CASSRTALDQETQYF.

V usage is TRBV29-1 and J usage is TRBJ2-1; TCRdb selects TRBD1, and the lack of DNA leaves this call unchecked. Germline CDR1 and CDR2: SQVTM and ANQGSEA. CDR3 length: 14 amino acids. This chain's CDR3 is CSVDGRAIYNEQFF.

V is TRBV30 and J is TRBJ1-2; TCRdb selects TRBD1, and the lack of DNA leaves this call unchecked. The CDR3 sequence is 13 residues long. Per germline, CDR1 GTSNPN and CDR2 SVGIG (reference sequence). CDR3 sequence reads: CAWSVKGGEGYTF.